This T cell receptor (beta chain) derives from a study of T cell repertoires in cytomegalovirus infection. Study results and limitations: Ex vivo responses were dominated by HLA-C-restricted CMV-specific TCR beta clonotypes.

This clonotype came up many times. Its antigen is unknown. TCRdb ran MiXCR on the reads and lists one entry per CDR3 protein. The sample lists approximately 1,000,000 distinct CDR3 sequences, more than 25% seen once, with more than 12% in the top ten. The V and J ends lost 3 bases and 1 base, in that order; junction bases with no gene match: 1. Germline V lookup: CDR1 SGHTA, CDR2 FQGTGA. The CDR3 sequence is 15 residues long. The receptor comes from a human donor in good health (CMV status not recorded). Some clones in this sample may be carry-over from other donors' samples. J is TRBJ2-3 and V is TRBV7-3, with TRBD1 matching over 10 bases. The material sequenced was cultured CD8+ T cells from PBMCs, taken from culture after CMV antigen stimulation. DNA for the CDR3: TGTGCCAGCAGCTTGACAGGGGGCGGCACAGATACGCAGTATTTT. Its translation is CASSLTGGGTDTQYF.